This TCR beta chain was identified during a study of blood T cells in healthy people across ages. Through a sample-barcoded 5' primer and a J-beta primer mix, a second PCR was run for roughly 7 to 12 cycles. TCRdb re-called the 5' RACE reads through MiXCR, storing one row per CDR3 protein. Here the sample spans fewer than 700,000 distinct CDR3 sequences, 40% to 45% being singletons. The CDR3 sequence is 14 residues long. Germline lookup yields CDR1 SGHNT and CDR2 YYREEE (reference sequence). Trimming removed 6 bases from V and 5 bases from J, with 14 bases in between. The sample was blood. The chain uses TRBV5-4 and TRBJ2-2; D unclear. The clonotype originates from a man older than 75 in good health. CDR3 amino acids: CASTRDLGTGELFF. Here the CDR3 DNA reads TGTGCCAGCACTAGGGATTTGGGGACCGGGGAGCTGTTTTTT.